The 27 T cell receptor beta chains in this list originate from one sample, sequenced in a study of tumor and adjacent non-tumor tissue in lung cancer. The template was RNA from unsorted bulk tissue. The library came from three nested PCR rounds adapted from ARM-PCR protocols. TCRdb used MiXCR to reprocess the multiplex PCR reads, holding one entry per CDR3 protein. The sample contains tens of thousands of distinct CDR3 sequences, 60% of which appear only once. Sample: lung tumor tissue. These receptors were obtained from a man aged 50-60 years with non-small cell lung cancer.

This clonotype was seen ten or more times. V gene TRBV6-2 or TRBV6-3 combines with J gene TRBJ1-5; D is ambiguous. This CDR3 has 12 amino acids. The V and J ends lost 6 bases and 7 bases respectively, with 10 bases between them. The V gene's germline CDR1 is MNHEY and CDR2 SVGEGT. CDR3: CASRFMSQPQHF. The CDR3 DNA reads as TGTGCCAGCAGGTTCATGAGCCAGCCCCAGCATTTT.

Concerning this clonotype: In this CDR3 the conserved last residue, phenylalanine or tryptophan, is missing, so a read error is likely. This chain uses TRBV28 with TRBJ2-7, with D perhaps TRBD1 or TRBD2 (5 bases each). Germline lookup yields CDR1 MDHEN and CDR2 SYDVKM. The CDR3 contains 14 residues. The CDR3 sequence: CVSSPPGRVYEQYS. The CDR3 DNA is TGTGTCAGCAGTCCACCGGGACGAGTCTACGAGCAGTACTCC.

Of note for this clonotype: A much larger clonotype is one base distant, so this may be a read error. The V and J genes are TRBV6-6 and TRBJ1-4; D is possibly TRBD1 (6 bases). The ends were cut back, 9 bases at V and 7 bases at J, with 15 bases in the middle. The germline V gene has CDR1 MNHNY and CDR2 SVGAGI (reference sequence). The CDR3 runs to 13 residues. CDR3 in amino acids: CASFGGGREKLFF. The CDR3 coding sequence is TGTGCCAGTTTCGGAGGGGGACGTGAAAAACTGTTTTTT.

This sequence joins TRBV28 and TRBJ2-5, with D possibly TRBD2 on 5 matching bases. Germline V gene sequence: CDR1 MDHEN, CDR2 SYDVKM. The CDR3 consists of 14 residues. V lost 8 bases and J 2 bases, leaving 15 bases between the germline ends. The CDR3 DNA is TGTGCCAGCCACGCCGTGACTAATCAAGAGACCCAGTACTTC. Amino acid sequence: CASHAVTNQETQYF.

This sequence joins TRBV11-2 and TRBJ2-5; D not certain. The CDR3 consists of 13 residues. V was clipped by 10 bases and J by 2 bases, with 14 bases between them. CDR1 and CDR2 from the germline V gene are SGHAT and FQNNGV. The CDR3 nucleotides read TGTGCCATCAGTCTCTGGAGTCAAGAGACCCAGTACTTC. As protein: CAISLWSQETQYF. Looking up the rest from reference TRBV11-2 and TRBJ2-5 gives the full variable domain: EAGVAQSPRYKIIEKRQSVAFWCNPISGHATLYWYQQILGQGPKLLIQFQNNGVVDDSQLPKDRFSAERLKGVDSTLKIQPAKLEDSAVYLCAISLWSQETQYFGPGTRLLVL.

Points on this clonotype: A junction end diverges from the germline sequence, so it may reflect a read error. The V call is TRBV7-9, the J call TRBJ2-7, with unresolved D. Germline V CDR1 and CDR2: SEHNR, FQNEAQ (reference sequence). The length of the CDR3 is 11 residues. The CDR3 coding sequence is TGTACCAGTAGCTTACAATACGAGCAGTACTTC. Its protein is CTSSLQYEQYF.

In this sample, this clonotype turned up many times. The rearrangement joins TRBV6-5 to TRBJ2-6; possible D gene TRBD1, 6 bases. Germline loops: CDR1 MNHEY, CDR2 SVGAGI. Trimming took off 6 bases at V and 0 bases at J, with 18 bases between the two ends. CDR3 length: 18 residues. CDR3 sequence (DNA): TGTGCCAGCAGCCCGGACAGCCGGATCCGCTCTGGGGCCAACGTCCTGACTTTC. It specifies CASSPDSRIRSGANVLTF.

This chain connects TRBV12-3 or TRBV12-4 to TRBJ1-2; 11 bases are a match to TRBD1. V gave up 5 bases and J gave up 13 bases; unmatched junction bases: 6. This CDR3 region has 12 residues. Here the CDR3 reads CASSGQGACCTF. The CDR3 DNA follows: TGTGCCAGCAGTGGACAGGGGGCTTGCTGCACCTTC.

To note about this clonotype: The CDR3 carries no conserved terminal phenylalanine or tryptophan, so it likely arises from a read error. The chain joins TRBV11-2 to TRBJ2-3, with no clear D. This CDR3 contains 12 residues. Germline V gene lookup returns CDR1 SGHAT and CDR2 FQNNGV. V lost 5 bases and J 4 bases, leaving 7 bases between the germline ends. The chain's CDR3 is CASSLSADTQYL. The CDR3 DNA sequence: TGTGCCAGCAGCCTCAGTGCAGATACGCAGTATTTA.

This clonotype was seen only a few times. The rearrangement joins TRBV20-1 to TRBJ2-3; the match to TRBD1 covers 10 bases. Germline CDR1 reads DFQATT; CDR2 reads SNEGSKA (reference sequence). Losses at the gene ends were 6 bases for V and 3 bases for J; bases not matched to a gene: 6. This CDR3 spans 14 amino acids. CDR3 nucleotides: TGCAGTGCAACGACAGGGGGCTATACAGATACGCAGTATTTT. Residues: CSATTGGYTDTQYF.

This clonotype was seen many times. The rearrangement uses TRBV10-3 and TRBJ2-5, with 7 bases fitting TRBD1. The germline V gene has CDR1 ENHRY and CDR2 SYGVKD. Trimming took 0 bases from V and 9 from J; bases not matched to a gene: 10. The length of the CDR3 is 15 residues. The CDR3, as DNA: TGTGCCATCAGTGAGTCGGACAGGACTTTACCGGCCCAGTACTTC. It yields the protein CAISESDRTLPAQYF.

Comments on this clonotype: This sequence may be a read error, since a much larger clone differs from it by one base. CDR3 DNA sequence: TGTGCCAGCAGTTTTCCTCTGAGAGCGGGAGGTTTCGATACGCAGTATTTT. Translation: CASSFPLRAGGFDTQYF. V is TRBV28 and J is TRBJ2-3; 9 nucleotides line up with TRBD2. The ends lost 3 bases at V and 6 bases at J; junction bases unmatched: 13. The CDR3 spans 17 residues. CDR1 is MDHEN and CDR2 is SYDVKM in the germline V gene.

This clonotype was observed a single time. One junction end does not reproduce the germline sequence, and a read error may be involved. The chain is built from TRBV20-1 and TRBJ2-5; perhaps TRBD2 as D (5 bases). The CDR3 runs 12 residues. CDR1 and CDR2 (germline): DFQATT, SNEGSKA (reference sequence). The CDR3 DNA reads TGCAGTGCTGGAGGCCAGAAAGATACCCAGTACTTC. The encoded protein is CSAGGQKDTQYF.

This chain connects TRBV6-2 or TRBV6-3 to TRBJ2-1; 7 bases line up with TRBD2. CDR3 size: 15 residues. V shed 9 bases, J shed 11 bases, and the junction held 19 bases outside the gene matches. Germline V lookup: CDR1 MNHEY, CDR2 SVGEGT. As DNA, the CDR3 is TGTGCCAGTCAGAGCGGGGAGAGCTCCTACATTAAGCAGTTCTTC. The encoded protein is CASQSGESSYIKQFF.

As regards this clonotype: A single base separates this from a much larger clone, so it may be a read error. The chain has TRBV12-3 or TRBV12-4 and TRBJ1-1; a weak D match, TRBD1 (6 bases). The CDR3 sequence is 14 residues long. The CDR3 DNA reads as TGTACCAGCAGGGGTGTCGGGGGGGGCACTGAAGCTTTCTTT. Translation: CTSRGVGGGTEAFF.

Regarding this clonotype: Compared with germline, one end of the junction differs, possibly owing to a read error. The rearrangement links TRBV14 to TRBJ2-5, with 11 bases aligning to TRBD2. This CDR3 spans 18 amino acids. Germline lookup yields CDR1 SGHDN and CDR2 FVKESK. CDR3 DNA: TGTGCCAGCAGACGCCTCCCTCGACTAGCGGGGATCCAAGGGACCCAGTACTTC. It yields the protein CASRRLPRLAGIQGTQYF.

A word on this clonotype: A clone one base away is much larger, so this may be a read error. V usage is TRBV5-1 and J usage is TRBJ2-5; 8 nucleotides align to TRBD2. Germline assignment: CDR1 SGHRS and CDR2 YFSETQ. This CDR3 has 15 amino acids. V was clipped by 4 bases and J by 5 bases; unmatched bases: 10. The CDR3 DNA is TGCGCCAGCAGCATGGTGAGCGGGGGCGAGGAGACCCAGTACTTC. It specifies CASSMVSGGEETQYF. Variable domain in full (rest from reference TRBV5-1 and TRBJ2-5): KAGVTQTPRYLIKTRGQQVTLSCSPISGHRSVSWYQQTPGQGLQFLFEYFSETQRNKGNFPGRFSGRQFSNSRSEMNVSTLELGDSALYLCASSMVSGGEETQYFGPGTRLLVL.

This clonotype was seen a few times. The chain uses TRBV24-1 and TRBJ2-1; 7 nucleotides align to TRBD2. The CDR3 consists of 15 residues. Germline V gene lookup returns CDR1 KGHDR and CDR2 SFDVKD. J was trimmed by 9 bases and V by 0 bases; bases with no gene match: 7. The CDR3 DNA reads TGTGCCACCAGTGATTTGGGGAGGGGAGGTAGTGAGCAGTTCTTC. It encodes CATSDLGRGGSEQFF.

Details on this clonotype: A much larger clone differs by one base, so this may be a read error. The chain recombines TRBV10-1 with TRBJ1-5, with D possibly being TRBD1 (5 bases). Germline CDR1 and CDR2: WNHNN and SYGVQD (reference sequence). CDR3 size: 14 residues. This chain's CDR3 is CASSPEGPNQSQHF. The CDR3 DNA reads TGCGCCAGCAGTCCCGAGGGACCAAATCAGTCCCAGCATTTT.

V and J are TRBV6-2 or TRBV6-3 and TRBJ2-7; D ambiguous. Germline-derived CDR1 and CDR2 are MNHEY and SVGEGT. This CDR3 contains 14 residues. Trimming stripped 7 bases from V and 3 bases from J, with 16 bases between. The CDR3 loop is CASNYHDLGYEQYF. The CDR3 nucleotides read TGTGCCAGCAACTACCACGACCTAGGCTACGAGCAGTACTTC.

With respect to this clonotype: The junction departs from germline at one end; a sequencing error may be responsible. V gene TRBV5-6 combines with J gene TRBJ1-6, with a possible D match to TRBD1 (6 bases). CDR3 length equals 15 residues. Germline V gene sequence: CDR1 SGHDT, CDR2 YYEEEE. The CDR3 spells CASTLLGQNNPPLHF. CDR3 nucleotide sequence: TGTGCCAGCACCCTTCTCGGACAGAATAATCCACCCCTCCACTTT.

About this clonotype itself: A much larger clonotype is one base distant, so this may be a read error. No conserved phenylalanine or tryptophan is present at the end of the CDR3, so a read error is the likely explanation. V gene TRBV5-4 combines with J gene TRBJ2-7, with 9 bases that match TRBD2. Trimming took 1 base from V and 5 from J; bases not matched to a gene: 7. The CDR3 length is 15 residues. Looked up from germline, CDR1 is SGHNT and CDR2 is YYREEE (reference sequence). CDR3 sequence (DNA): TGTGCCAGCAGCTTGTTAGCGGGAGACGTCGACGAGCAGTACTCC. This gives the protein CASSLLAGDVDEQYS.

At least ten counts were recorded for this clonotype. V is TRBV12-3 or TRBV12-4 and J is TRBJ1-4; 9 bases align to TRBD1. The CDR3 sequence is 15 residues long. The V gene end was trimmed by 5 bases and the J gene end by 7 bases; junction bases not matched to a gene: 8. The CDR3 region has the DNA TGTGCCAGCAGTCCCCAGACAGGGGGTAGTGAAAAACTGTTTTTT. Amino acid sequence: CASSPQTGGSEKLFF.

This chain connects TRBV11-2 to TRBJ2-3, with unresolved D. CDR3 size: 18 residues. Germline V gene data show CDR1 as SGHAT and CDR2 as FQNNGV. Trimming removed 1 base from V and 1 base from J, with 18 bases in between. Here the CDR3 DNA reads TGTGCCAGCAGCTTAGTATCTGGTAGTGGGTCTGGCACAGATACGCAGTATTTT. It translates to CASSLVSGSGSGTDTQYF. Together with reference TRBV11-2 and TRBJ2-3, the CDR3 gives the full variable domain: EAGVAQSPRYKIIEKRQSVAFWCNPISGHATLYWYQQILGQGPKLLIQFQNNGVVDDSQLPKDRFSAERLKGVDSTLKIQPAKLEDSAVYLCASSLVSGSGSGTDTQYFGPGTRLTVL.

This clonotype was seen at least ten times. The V gene is TRBV7-8, the J gene TRBJ2-1; 10 bases fit TRBD2. Per the germline V gene, CDR1 is SGHVS and CDR2 is FQNEAQ. This CDR3 comprises 13 residues. The junction had 4 bases not matched to a gene; V was cut back by 5 bases and J by 9 bases. The CDR3 DNA is TGTGCCAGCAGCGCCGGGACTAGCGCTGAGCAGTTCTTC. It yields the protein CASSAGTSAEQFF.

At least ten counts were recorded for this clonotype. The gene calls are TRBV12-3 or TRBV12-4 and TRBJ2-3; possible D gene TRBD2, 5 bases. The V end lost 2 bases, the J end lost 3 bases, and 9 bases lay between the germline ends. There are 14 residues in the CDR3. The CDR3 here is CASSLTRATDTQYF. The DNA for the CDR3 is TGTGCCAGCAGTTTAACGCGGGCTACAGATACGCAGTATTTT.

As concerns this clonotype: Just one base apart from a much larger clone, this may be a read error. The chain recombines TRBV28 with TRBJ2-5, with D hard to call. CDR3 size: 15 residues. Germline CDR1 is MDHEN and CDR2 is SYDVKM. This CDR3 is CACSFRPPARETQYF. CDR3 sequence (DNA): TGTGCCTGCAGTTTCCGTCCCCCCGCCCGAGAGACCCAGTACTTC. Filled out from reference TRBV28 and TRBJ2-5, the complete variable domain reads DVKVTQSSRYLVKRTGEKVFLECVQDMDHENMFWYRQDPGLGLRLIYFSYDVKMKEKGDIPEGYSVSREKKERFSLILESASTNQTSMYLCACSFRPPARETQYFGPGTRLLVL.